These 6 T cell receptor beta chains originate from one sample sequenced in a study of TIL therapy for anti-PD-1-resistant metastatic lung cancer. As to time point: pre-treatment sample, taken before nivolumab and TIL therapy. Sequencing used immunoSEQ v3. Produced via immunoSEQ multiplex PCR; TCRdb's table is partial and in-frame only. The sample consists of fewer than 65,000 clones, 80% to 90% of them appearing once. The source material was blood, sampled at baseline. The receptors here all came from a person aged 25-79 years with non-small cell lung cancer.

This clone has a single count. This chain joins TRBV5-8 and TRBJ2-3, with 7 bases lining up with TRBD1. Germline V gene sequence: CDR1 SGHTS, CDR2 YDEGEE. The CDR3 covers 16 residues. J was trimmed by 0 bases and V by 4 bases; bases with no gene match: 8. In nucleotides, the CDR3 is TGTGCCAGCAGCCGGGGACAGCCGCCTAGCACAGATACGCAGTATTTT. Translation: CASSRGQPPSTDTQYF.

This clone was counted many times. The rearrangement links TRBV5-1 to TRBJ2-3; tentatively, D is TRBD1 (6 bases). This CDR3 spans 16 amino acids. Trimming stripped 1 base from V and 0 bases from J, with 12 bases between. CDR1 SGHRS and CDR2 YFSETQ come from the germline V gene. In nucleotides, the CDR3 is TGCGCCAGCAGCTTGCGACAGGTCTCTAGCACAGATACGCAGTATTTT. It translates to CASSLRQVSSTDTQYF.

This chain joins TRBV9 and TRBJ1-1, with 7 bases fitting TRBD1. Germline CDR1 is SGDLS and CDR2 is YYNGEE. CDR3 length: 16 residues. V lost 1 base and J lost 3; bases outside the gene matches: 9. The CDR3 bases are TGTGCCAGCAGCGTAAAAGACCAGGGGGTGTACACTGAAGCTTTCTTT. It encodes CASSVKDQGVYTEAFF.

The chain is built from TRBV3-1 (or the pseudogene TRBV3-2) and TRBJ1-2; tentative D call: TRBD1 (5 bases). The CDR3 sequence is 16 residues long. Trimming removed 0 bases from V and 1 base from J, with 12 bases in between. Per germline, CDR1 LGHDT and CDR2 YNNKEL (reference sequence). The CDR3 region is CASSQDGTELNYGYTF. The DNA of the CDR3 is TGTGCCAGCAGCCAAGATGGGACTGAACTTAACTATGGCTACACCTTC.

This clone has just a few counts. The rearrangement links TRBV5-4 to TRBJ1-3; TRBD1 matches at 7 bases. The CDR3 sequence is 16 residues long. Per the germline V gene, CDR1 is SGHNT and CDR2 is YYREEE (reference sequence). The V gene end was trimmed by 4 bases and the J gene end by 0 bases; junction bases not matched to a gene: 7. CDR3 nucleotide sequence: TGTGCCAGCAGCCGCCAGGGGGGGAACTCTGGAAACACCATATATTTT. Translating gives CASSRQGGNSGNTIYF.

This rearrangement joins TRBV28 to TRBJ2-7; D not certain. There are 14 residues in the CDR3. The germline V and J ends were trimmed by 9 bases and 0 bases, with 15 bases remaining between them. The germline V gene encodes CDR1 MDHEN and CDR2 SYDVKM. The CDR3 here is CASSKDPRSYEQYF. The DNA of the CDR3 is TGTGCCAGTTCGAAGGACCCGCGCTCCTACGAGCAGTACTTC.